This is a list of T cell receptor beta chains from one sample in a study of type 1 and type 2 diabetes patients. MiXCR, applied by TCRdb to the multiplex PCR reads, yields one record per CDR3 protein. The sample has fewer than 350,000 distinct CDR3 sequences; roughly 48% are singletons. Sequencing was carried out using peripheral blood mononuclear cells (PBMCs). Every receptor here comes from a man aged 18 to 30 with type 2 diabetes. The CDR3 runs from the conserved cysteine through the conserved F or W. D genes are given only for firm matches. Size tells how often a clone was seen (once, few, many) or the class of an expanded clone, and some rows leave it out.

j_call v_call clone_size d_call cdr3_nt cdr3_aa
TRBJ1-5 TRBV7-2 few NA TGTGCCAGCAGCTTAGGATTTCAGCCCCAGCATTTT CASSLGFQPQHF
TRBJ2-1 TRBV13 NA NA TGTGCCAGCAGCTTAGCCTCCGATGAGCAGTTCTTC CASSLASDEQFF
TRBJ2-7 TRBV2 NA TRBD1 TGTGCCAGTAATCCGAGACAGGGGCGTAACGAGCAGTACTTC CASNPRQGRNEQYF
TRBJ1-2 TRBV28 NA TRBD1 TGTGCCAGCAGTTTACGCGGTAAACAGGGGTCTGGCTACACCTTC CASSLRGKQGSGYTF
TRBJ2-7 TRBV11-2 NA NA TGTGCCAGCAGCTCAACCATAGGAGATTCCTACGAGCAGTACTTC CASSSTIGDSYEQYF
TRBJ1-3 TRBV30 NA NA TGTGCCTGGAGTGGACAAAGGGGAGGATTTGGAAACACCATATATTTT CAWSGQRGGFGNTIYF
TRBJ1-5 TRBV27 NA NA TGTGCCAGCAGTTTATCACCGGGCTCCGGTCAGCCCCAGCATTTT CASSLSPGSGQPQHF
TRBJ2-2 TRBV10-1 few TRBD1 TGCGCCAGTTCAAGACAGGGACCCATCACCGGGGAGCTGTTTTTT CASSRQGPITGELFF
TRBJ2-2 TRBV19 NA TRBD2 TGTGCCAGTAGTGTACTAGCGAGCACCGGGGAGCTGTTTTTT CASSVLASTGELFF
TRBJ2-7 TRBV9 NA TRBD1 TGTGCCAGCAGCGTAGGTTCCGGACAGGGGGGGAACGAGCAGTACTTC CASSVGSGQGGNEQYF
TRBJ1-5 TRBV2 NA NA TGTGCCAGCAGTGAGTGGGGTGGTAATCAGCCCCAGCATTTT CASSEWGGNQPQHF
TRBJ1-2 TRBV7-2 NA NA TGTGCCAGCAGCTACGGGCCGACCGCGTACTATGGCTACACCTTC CASSYGPTAYYGYTF
TRBJ1-1 TRBV5-8 NA TRBD1 TGTGCCAGCAGCTTCAAGGACAGGGAGGCGTTCTTT CASSFKDREAFF
TRBJ2-7 TRBV30 many NA TGTGCCTGGAGTGCTAGTGTCGAGCAGTACTTC CAWSASVEQYF
TRBJ2-7 TRBV19 NA NA TGTGCCAGTAGTTTGTTGCGGGGAGCCTACGAGCAGTACTTC CASSLLRGAYEQYF
TRBJ2-5 TRBV7-3 NA NA TGTGCCAGCAGCTTAATTGGGGGGGCCGGAGAGACCCAGTACTTC CASSLIGGAGETQYF
TRBJ2-4 TRBV15 NA NA TGTGCCACCAGCAGAGGGGACCTAAACGGCATTCAGTACTTC CATSRGDLNGIQYF
TRBJ2-3 TRBV9 NA TRBD2 TGTGCCAGCAGCCCAAGCGGGGGGGTGGCAGATACGCAGTATTTT CASSPSGGVADTQYF
TRBJ2-3 TRBV10-1 NA NA TGCGCCAGCAGTGCGGCGGTCCTAAGGCAGCCCCAGTATTTT CASSAAVLRQPQYF
TRBJ2-1 TRBV15 NA NA TGTGCCACCAGCACACAGGGTCGCTACAATGAGCAGTTCTTC CATSTQGRYNEQFF
TRBJ1-1 TRBV7-2 NA NA TGTGCCAGCAGCGCCCCGCATGGGGGGAGGACTGAAGCTTTCTTT CASSAPHGGRTEAFF
TRBJ2-1 TRBV6-2/TRBV6-3 NA TRBD2 TGTGCCAGCAGTTCGACTAGCGGGAACGAGCAGTTCTTC CASSSTSGNEQFF
TRBJ1-6 TRBV6-1 few NA TGTGCCAGCACCCAGCAAGGGACACCCCTCCACTTT CASTQQGTPLHF
TRBJ1-6 TRBV7-3 NA TRBD1 TGTGCCAGCGGGCCACAGGGGCAGACTTCACCCCTCCACTTT CASGPQGQTSPLHF
TRBJ1-3 TRBV7-2 NA NA TGTGCCAGCAGTGACAGTCGATATGGAAACACCATATATTTT CASSDSRYGNTIYF
TRBJ2-7 TRBV10-3 few NA TGTGCCATCAGTGGAGTAAGCCAAAGCTCCTACGAGCAGTACTTC CAISGVSQSSYEQYF
TRBJ2-1 TRBV28 NA TRBD2 TGTGCCAGCAGCGGCGGGGGGATCTACAATGAGCAGTTCTTC CASSGGGIYNEQFF
TRBJ2-7 TRBV20-1 NA NA TGCAGTGCTAGTGGTGGCTCCTACGAGCAGTACTTC CSASGGSYEQYF
TRBJ2-7 TRBV20-1 NA TRBD2 TGCAGTGCTAGAGTTGCGGGAGGTGCCTACGAGCAGTACTTC CSARVAGGAYEQYF
TRBJ2-3 TRBV20-1 NA NA TGCAGTGCTATTTCCCCTAGCACAGATACGCAGTATTTT CSAISPSTDTQYF
TRBJ2-5 TRBV6-6 few NA TGTGCCAGCAGTTTTAGCCAAGAGACCCAGTACTTC CASSFSQETQYF
TRBJ1-2 TRBV30 few TRBD1 TGTGCCTGGACCTTTGACAGGGTTCGCTACACCTTC CAWTFDRVRYTF
TRBJ2-1 TRBV12-3/TRBV12-4 NA NA TGTGCCAGCAGTTCGAACAATGAGCAGTTCTTC CASSSNNEQFF
TRBJ1-2 TRBV19 NA NA TGTGCCAGTAGCCCCCGCGGGGCCTATGGCGGCTACACCTTC CASSPRGAYGGYTF
TRBJ2-7 TRBV3-1 few TRBD1 TGTGCCAGCAGCCAAGAACAGGGGGCCTACGAGCAGTACTTC CASSQEQGAYEQYF
TRBJ2-3 TRBV24-1 few TRBD2 TGTGCCACCAGTGATTCCCCCCGACTAGCGGGAGGATCAGATACGCAGTATTTT CATSDSPRLAGGSDTQYF
TRBJ2-2 TRBV4-1 NA NA TGCGCCAGCAGCCAAAACTCCCTGAACACCGGGGAGCTGTTTTTT CASSQNSLNTGELFF
TRBJ1-1 TRBV5-1 NA NA TGCGCCAGCAGCTTTAGTGGCGCTGAAGCTTTCTTT CASSFSGAEAFF
TRBJ2-1 TRBV19 NA NA TGTGCCAGTAGTATCAGGGCTGGAGAGCAGTTCTTC CASSIRAGEQFF
TRBJ1-1 TRBV6-5 few TRBD1 TGTGCCAGCAGTCCCACAGGGGGGGGGGGCGTTAGCACTGAAGCTTTCTTT CASSPTGGGGVSTEAFF
TRBJ2-1 TRBV28 NA NA TGTGCCAGCAGCCCCACCCCCCGTAAGGAGCAGTTCTTC CASSPTPRKEQFF